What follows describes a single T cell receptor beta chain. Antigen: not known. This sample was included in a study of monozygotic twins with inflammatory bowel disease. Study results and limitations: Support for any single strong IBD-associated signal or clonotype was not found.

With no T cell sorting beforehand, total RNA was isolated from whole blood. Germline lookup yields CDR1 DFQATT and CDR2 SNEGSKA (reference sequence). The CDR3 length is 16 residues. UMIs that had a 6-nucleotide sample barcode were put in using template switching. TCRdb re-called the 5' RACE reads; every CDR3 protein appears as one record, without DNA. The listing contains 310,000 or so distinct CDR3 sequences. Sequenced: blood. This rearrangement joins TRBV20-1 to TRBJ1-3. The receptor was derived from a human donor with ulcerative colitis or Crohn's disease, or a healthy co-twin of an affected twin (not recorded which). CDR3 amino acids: CSARDWVPLSGNTIYF.